The 5 T cell receptor beta chains below were found in one sample sequenced in a study of T cell responses to AZD1222 COVID-19 vaccine. Clones were sequenced by immunoSEQ multiplex PCR, and TCRdb holds only the in-frame ones, with some missing. The table has 140,000 or so clones, approximately 90% seen once. The sequenced sample was peripheral blood, obtained 28 days after the second AZD1222 dose. The receptors stem from an adult who received the AZD1222 COVID-19 vaccine.

This clone is a singleton in its sample. This chain joins TRBV4-2 and TRBJ2-7, with D possibly being TRBD1 or TRBD2 (5 bases each). CDR3 length equals 15 residues. Germline V CDR1 and CDR2: LGHNA, YNFKEQ. Trimming took off 4 bases at V and 3 bases at J, with 16 bases between the two ends. Written as DNA, the CDR3 is TGTGCCAGCAGCCCTATAGGGACGGAGTACTACGAGCAGTACTTC. Amino acids: CASSPIGTEYYEQYF.

The chain combines TRBV11-2 with TRBJ1-1; unclear D gene. There are 12 residues in the CDR3. Germline CDR1 SGHAT, CDR2 FQNNGV. Trimming shortened V by 1 base and J by 5 bases, and 5 bases separated the two germline ends. The CDR3 loop reads CASSLAETEAFF. The CDR3 DNA is TGTGCCAGCAGCTTAGCTGAAACTGAAGCTTTCTTT.

This chain connects TRBV7-2 to TRBJ2-7; D remains unclear. The length of the CDR3 is 14 residues. The germline CDR1 and CDR2 sequences are SGHTA and FQGNSA. V dropped 5 bases and J dropped 1 base, with 12 bases sitting between them. DNA for the CDR3: TGTGCCAGCAGCCCCTCTGGGCATTCCTACGAGCAGTACTTC. It codes for CASSPSGHSYEQYF.

The chain links TRBV19 to TRBJ2-6; D unresolved. V was shortened by 1 base and J by 0 bases, with 10 bases between the two germline ends. Germline V gene data show CDR1 as LNHDA and CDR2 as SQIVND (reference sequence). The CDR3 has 17 amino acids. The CDR3: CASSIVAGRSGANVLTF. The CDR3 coding sequence is TGTGCCAGTAGTATAGTAGCAGGCCGCTCTGGGGCCAACGTCCTGACTTTC.

The rearrangement joins TRBV12-3 or TRBV12-4 to TRBJ2-7; D perhaps matches TRBD1 (6 bases). This CDR3 is built from 13 residues. With 6 bases removed from V and 4 bases from J, the gap between germline ends came to 13 bases. CDR3 sequence (DNA): TGTGCCAGCAGACCCGAAGGGGGTTACGAGCAGTACTTC. This encodes CASRPEGGYEQYF.